Listed below are T cell receptor beta chains from one sample, sequenced in a study of blood T cell repertoires in COVID-19. Libraries were prepared by immunoSEQ multiplex PCR; TCRdb keeps only in-frame clonotypes and omits some of them. The sample lists a few hundred thousand clones; around 87% were seen once. Sample: peripheral blood. These TCRs come from a woman in her twenties or thirties with COVID-19, enrolled during active disease. The CDR3 runs from the conserved cysteine through the conserved F or W. Each record gives: J gene, clone size, CDR3 length, V gene, D gene, CDR3 protein, CDR3 DNA. D genes are given only for firm matches. Expanded clones get a size class; other rows say once, few or many, or leave the size out.

>TRBJ1-6|-|15|TRBV6-5|-
CASSYKVGGNSPLHF
TGTGCCAGCAGTTACAAGGTCGGGGGGAATTCACCCCTCCACTTT
>TRBJ2-4|-|15|TRBV2|-
CASSELLGGGDIQYF
TGTGCCAGCAGTGAGCTTTTAGGAGGCGGGGACATTCAGTACTTC
>TRBJ2-5|few|14|TRBV11-2|-
CASSRRLGPETQYF
TGTGCCAGCAGCCGACGACTAGGGCCAGAGACCCAGTACTTC
>TRBJ2-7|-|14|TRBV28|TRBD1
CASSYRGSPEEQYF
TGTGCCAGCAGTTACAGGGGGAGCCCGGAGGAGCAGTACTTC
>TRBJ1-2|-|12|TRBV11-2|-
CASSPESYGYTF
TGTGCCAGCAGCCCGGAGTCCTATGGCTACACCTTC
>TRBJ1-4|-|15|TRBV5-1|-
CASSSGRGESEKLFF
TGCGCCAGCAGCTCCGGGAGGGGCGAGAGTGAAAAACTGTTTTTT
>TRBJ2-1|-|15|TRBV5-1|TRBD2
CASSILAGGDNEQFF
TGCGCCAGCAGCATCCTAGCGGGAGGTGACAATGAGCAGTTCTTC
>TRBJ1-5|-|14|TRBV24-1|-
CATSGVGVGQPQHF
TGTGCCACCAGTGGTGTAGGGGTCGGGCAGCCCCAGCATTTT
>TRBJ2-3|-|18|TRBV3-1/TRBV3-2|TRBD2
CASSQEGRTSGFTDTQYF
TGTGCCAGCAGCCAAGAGGGCCGGACTAGCGGTTTCACAGATACGCAGTATTTT
>TRBJ1-2|-|10|TRBV19|-
CATNSEGYTF
TGTGCCACCAACTCGGAGGGCTACACCTTC
>TRBJ2-3|once|13|TRBV6-5|TRBD2
CASRGAGVSTQYF
TGTGCCAGCAGGGGAGCGGGAGTAAGTACGCAGTATTTT
>TRBJ1-2|-|15|TRBV5-5|TRBD1
CASSLVTGANYGYTF
TGTGCCAGCAGCTTGGTAACAGGGGCTAACTATGGCTACACCTTC
>TRBJ1-2|-|15|TRBV19|-
CASSISASRLYGYTF
TGTGCCAGTAGTATTTCCGCCAGCAGACTCTATGGCTACACCTTC
>TRBJ2-1|-|17|TRBV7-9|TRBD2
CASRTSGRPSSYNEQFF
TGTGCCAGCAGAACTAGCGGGAGGCCCAGCTCCTACAATGAGCAGTTCTTC
>TRBJ2-3|once|19|TRBV9|TRBD2
CASTRGLAGGPSATDTQYF
TGTGCCAGCACCCGAGGACTAGCGGGAGGTCCTTCTGCCACAGATACGCAGTATTTT
>TRBJ2-7|-|13|TRBV11-3|-
CASSPGRPGEQYF
TGTGCCAGCAGCCCCGGACGCCCGGGAGAGCAGTACTTC
>TRBJ2-7|once|13|TRBV27|-
CASSLGRAYEQYF
TGTGCCAGCAGTTTAGGCAGGGCCTACGAGCAGTACTTC
>TRBJ2-7|-|14|TRBV18|-
CASSPGGPRYEQYF
TGTGCCAGCTCACCGGGGGGGCCACGGTACGAGCAGTACTTC
>TRBJ1-3|-|13|TRBV4-3|-
CASSQQGGNTIYF
TGCGCCAGCAGCCAACAGGGTGGAAACACCATATATTTT
>TRBJ1-1|-|13|TRBV4-3|TRBD1
CASSQRQGSEAFF
TGCGCCAGCAGCCAGAGACAGGGATCTGAAGCTTTCTTT
>TRBJ2-1|-|16|TRBV7-3|-
CASSLGGPSSYNEQFF
TGTGCCAGCAGCTTAGGAGGCCCAAGCTCCTACAATGAGCAGTTCTTC
>TRBJ2-3|once|16|TRBV2|-
CASMQRSGISTDTQYF
TGTGCCAGCATGCAAAGGAGCGGAATTAGCACAGATACGCAGTATTTT
>TRBJ2-7|-|13|TRBV5-6|-
CASSLENSYEQYF
TGTGCCAGCAGCCTAGAGAATTCCTACGAGCAGTACTTC
>TRBJ2-7|-|15|TRBV2|-
CASSEVSSASYEQYF
TGTGCCAGCAGTGAGGTGTCTAGCGCGTCCTACGAGCAGTACTTC
>TRBJ2-7|once|15|TRBV5-1|-
CASSYVRGPPDEQYF
TGCGCCAGCAGCTATGTCAGGGGCCCCCCCGACGAGCAGTACTTC
>TRBJ2-1|-|13|TRBV6-5|-
CASSYAFGNEQFF
TGTGCCAGCAGTTACGCATTCGGCAATGAGCAGTTCTTC
>TRBJ2-1|-|13|TRBV4-1|-
CASSQAYSNEQFF
TGCGCCAGCAGCCAAGCGTACTCCAATGAGCAGTTCTTC
>TRBJ1-6|-|15|TRBV27|-
CASRPWTVRTSPLHF
TGTGCCAGCAGGCCCTGGACAGTGAGGACCTCACCCCTCCACTTT
>TRBJ1-2|-|17|TRBV24-1|TRBD1
CATSEGGLGQANYGYTF
TGTGCCACCAGTGAGGGGGGTCTGGGACAGGCTAACTATGGCTACACCTTC
>TRBJ1-4|-|16|TRBV7-9|-
CASSLVTGNPNEKLFF
TGTGCCAGCAGCTTAGTTACGGGGAATCCTAATGAAAAACTGTTTTTT
>TRBJ1-1|-|15|TRBV6-5|-
CASSYSGGRGTEAFF
TGTGCCAGCAGTTACTCGGGAGGGAGGGGCACTGAAGCTTTCTTT
>TRBJ2-7|-|18|TRBV19|-
CASSKAGPGAGQLYEQYF
TGTGCCAGTAGTAAGGCAGGCCCAGGAGCGGGCCAGTTATACGAGCAGTACTTC
>TRBJ2-7|-|15|TRBV9|TRBD2
CASSREAGVGYEQYF
TGTGCCAGCAGCCGGGAAGCGGGAGTAGGCTACGAGCAGTACTTC
>TRBJ2-2|-|15|TRBV11-2|TRBD2
CASSPGTINTGELFF
TGTGCCAGCAGCCCCGGGACTATCAACACCGGGGAGCTGTTTTTT
>TRBJ2-1|-|16|TRBV4-1|-
CASSQAQVALDNEQFF
TGCGCCAGCAGCCAAGCACAGGTTGCCCTCGACAATGAGCAGTTCTTC
>TRBJ1-6|-|14|TRBV7-2|TRBD1
CASSSGQGTSPLHF
TGTGCCAGCAGCTCCGGACAGGGAACTTCACCCCTCCACTTT